This T cell receptor beta chain was identified during a study of response to subunit inactivated influenza vaccine. TCRdb called the RT-PCR reads again in MiXCR, with one record for every CDR3 protein. The sample has roughly 780,000 distinct CDR3 sequences; less than 20% are singletons. The V gene lost 6 bases and the J gene lost 4 bases, with 12 bases spanning the gap. The CDR3 consists of 14 residues. Germline values: CDR1 MNHNS, CDR2 SASEGT. Notes on the study in general: There was a suggestion from the authors that each seasonal influenza vaccination recruits few new T cells.

A note on this clonotype: Its antigen is undetermined.

The chain recombines TRBV6-1 with TRBJ2-2; D possibly corresponds to TRBD1 (6 bases). The receptor was isolated from a man aged 50-60 years who received an inactivated influenza vaccine. The source material was PBMCs from blood, sampled 5 days after vaccination. The CDR3 protein is CASSTPGVTGELFF. As DNA, the CDR3 is TGTGCCAGCAGCACCCCAGGGGTCACCGGGGAGCTGTTTTTT.